The 25 T cell receptor beta chains below come from one sample, sequenced in a study of chemoradiotherapy in HPV16-positive cancers. Assay used: immunoSEQ multiplex PCR; TCRdb lists only in-frame clones, some missing. The sample records tens of thousands of clones, around 90% being singletons. Sequencing used blood, obtained from a patient who underwent chemoradiotherapy. The origin of the receptors is a human donor with HPV-associated anogenital cancer.

The chain links TRBV9 to TRBJ2-1; 9 bases fit TRBD1. This CDR3 is 16 amino acids long. Germline V gives CDR1 SGDLS, CDR2 YYNGEE. V gave up 3 bases and J gave up 2 bases; unmatched junction bases: 6. CDR3 in amino acids: CASSETGTGTYNEQFF. The DNA for the CDR3 is TGTGCCAGCAGCGAGACCGGGACAGGGACCTACAATGAGCAGTTCTTC.

This chain connects TRBV18 to TRBJ1-6, with unresolved D. Trimming removed 5 bases from V and 7 bases from J, with 9 bases in between. The CDR3 extends over 13 amino acids. Germline V gives CDR1 KGHSH, CDR2 LQKENI. The CDR3 DNA follows: TGTGCCAGCTCATACGGTAGCAATTCACCCCTCCACTTT. Protein sequence: CASSYGSNSPLHF.

This chain uses TRBV7-2 with TRBJ1-3, with D possibly matching TRBD1 (5 bases). This CDR3 has 15 amino acids. Looked up from germline, CDR1 is SGHTA and CDR2 is FQGNSA. The V end lost 4 bases, the J end lost 0 bases, and 10 bases lay between the germline ends. CDR3 protein: CASSWGRSSGNTIYF. The CDR3 coding sequence is TGTGCCAGCAGCTGGGGCAGGAGCTCTGGAAACACCATATATTTT.

J is TRBJ1-1 and V is TRBV27; 7 bases align to TRBD1. This CDR3 has 16 residues. The trim removed 8 bases at V and 0 bases at J, leaving 12 bases unmatched. Germline CDR1 is MNHEY and CDR2 is SMNVEV (reference sequence). The DNA of the CDR3 is TGTGCCAGCGGACAGCGGAGGGACAGCCTGAACACTGAAGCTTTCTTT. Translation: CASGQRRDSLNTEAFF.

V gene TRBV9 combines with J gene TRBJ1-3; 7 bases align to TRBD1. Trimming cost V 0 bases and J 0 bases; bases outside gene matches: 6. CDR1 and CDR2 from the germline V gene are SGDLS and YYNGEE. The length of the CDR3 is 17 residues. For the CDR3, the DNA is TGTGCCAGCAGCGTAGACCAGGGGGGCTCCTCTGGAAACACCATATATTTT. As protein: CASSVDQGGSSGNTIYF.

The rearrangement joins TRBV7-8 to TRBJ1-5, with D hard to call. This CDR3 spans 14 amino acids. Trimming removed 4 bases at V and 5 bases at J, with 12 bases between. From germline, CDR1 is SGHVS and CDR2 FQNEAQ. CDR3 bases: TGTGCCAGCAGCTCTCGCGAGAGCTATCAGCCCCAGCATTTT. It specifies CASSSRESYQPQHF.

Notes on this clone: The same CDR3 arises from other DNA sequences in this sample as well. V and J are TRBV5-5 and TRBJ1-2, with D unclear. CDR1 is SGHKS and CDR2 is YYEKEE in the germline V gene (reference sequence). V was pared by 0 bases and J by 4 bases, with 4 bases between. CDR3 length: 12 amino acids. This CDR3 reads CASSLDGYGYTF. The CDR3 nucleotides read TGTGCCAGCAGCTTGGATGGCTATGGCTACACCTTC.

The chain carries TRBV19 and TRBJ2-7; 9 bases line up with TRBD2. Trimming took 4 bases from V and 7 from J; bases not matched to a gene: 11. Germline V lookup: CDR1 LNHDA, CDR2 SQIVND (reference sequence). This CDR3 comprises 15 residues. The CDR3 DNA reads as TGTGCCAGTAGTACTAGAGTAGCGGGAGTAGGTGAGCAGTACTTC. The encoded protein is CASSTRVAGVGEQYF.

The V and J genes are TRBV15 and TRBJ2-3; TRBD2 matches 10 bases. Germline CDR1 LNHNV, CDR2 YYDKDF (reference sequence). After removal of 3 bases from V and 3 bases from J, the junction contained 6 bases not matched to a gene. The length of the CDR3 is 16 residues. The CDR3 DNA follows: TGTGCCACCAGCAGGTCTAGCGGGGGTAGGACAGATACGCAGTATTTT. It specifies CATSRSSGGRTDTQYF.

The chain recombines TRBV30 with TRBJ1-1; D call uncertain. CDR1 GTSNPN and CDR2 SVGIG come from the germline V gene (reference sequence). This CDR3 contains 13 residues. Trimming pared 8 bases from V and 3 bases from J, leaving 16 bases between. CDR3 sequence: CAGKREKDTEAFF. CDR3 coding DNA: TGTGCCGGCAAGCGAGAGAAGGACACTGAAGCTTTCTTT.

The rearrangement joins TRBV28 to TRBJ1-5; D call uncertain. V was cut by 5 bases and J by 3 bases, with 8 bases left in between. Germline V CDR1 and CDR2: MDHEN, SYDVKM. This CDR3 has 13 residues. The CDR3 region has the DNA TGTGCCAGCAGTCAAGGGTACAATCAGCCCCAGCATTTT. Translation: CASSQGYNQPQHF.

This clone was seen a handful of times. This chain connects TRBV7-8 to TRBJ1-2; D not certain. V was trimmed by 3 bases and J by 7 bases, leaving 15 bases between them. The CDR3 runs 14 residues. Germline CDR1 SGHVS, CDR2 FQNEAQ. The CDR3 protein is CASSFVDPGGGYTF. The CDR3 DNA sequence: TGTGCCAGCAGCTTCGTCGACCCCGGAGGTGGCTACACCTTC.

The V gene is TRBV7-7, the J gene TRBJ2-5; 8 bases agree with TRBD2. In germline, CDR1 is SSHAT, CDR2 FNYEAQ (reference sequence). Trimming cost V 1 base and J 5 bases; bases outside gene matches: 6. There are 15 residues in the CDR3. CDR3 protein: CASSLGAGGHETQYF. CDR3 sequence (DNA): TGTGCCAGCAGCTTAGGTGCGGGGGGTCATGAGACCCAGTACTTC.

The chain couples TRBV2 to TRBJ2-7; 7 bases line up with TRBD1. CDR3 length: 12 amino acids. The trim removed 8 bases at V and 2 bases at J, leaving 3 bases unmatched. From germline, CDR1 is SNHLY and CDR2 FYNNEI. The CDR3 DNA is TGTGCCAGCGAAACAGGGGCCTACGAGCAGTACTTC. This gives the protein CASETGAYEQYF.

This chain joins TRBV5-1 and TRBJ2-3; 9 bases line up with TRBD1. The CDR3 extends over 14 amino acids. The trim removed 4 bases at V and 3 bases at J, leaving 3 bases unmatched. Germline loops: CDR1 SGHRS, CDR2 YFSETQ. The CDR3 protein is CASSRGQGTDTQYF. Here the CDR3 DNA reads TGCGCCAGCAGCCGGGGACAGGGAACAGATACGCAGTATTTT.

The chain joins TRBV27 to TRBJ1-6; a possible D gene is TRBD1 (6 bases). Deletions cut 5 bases from V and 0 bases from J, with 11 bases between. CDR3 size: 16 residues. Looked up from germline, CDR1 is MNHEY and CDR2 is SMNVEV (reference sequence). CDR3 residues: CASSDRSSSYNSPLHF. CDR3 coding DNA: TGTGCCAGCAGTGACAGGTCTAGCTCCTATAATTCACCCCTCCACTTT.

The V call is TRBV27, the J call TRBJ1-4, with D possibly TRBD1 on 6 matching bases. The CDR3 has 17 residues. Per germline, CDR1 MNHEY and CDR2 SMNVEV (reference sequence). V lost 2 bases and J lost 3, with 16 bases in between. The CDR3 DNA sequence: TGTGCCAGCAGTTTAAGGGGGAGAAGGGGTCCTAATGAAAAACTGTTTTTT. Its protein product is CASSLRGRRGPNEKLFF.

This chain joins TRBV25-1 and TRBJ2-3; D might be TRBD2 (7 bases). Deletions cut 8 bases from V and 4 bases from J, with 10 bases between. The CDR3 contains 12 residues. CDR1 is MGHDK and CDR2 is SYGVNS in the germline V gene. The CDR3 sequence: CASRGASDTQYF. CDR3 coding DNA: TGTGCCAGCCGGGGGGCCTCAGATACGCAGTATTTT.

The V gene is TRBV7-6, the J gene TRBJ2-5; no firm D call. This CDR3 contains 18 residues. V shed 0 bases and J shed 0 bases, with 17 bases lying between them. Per the germline V gene, CDR1 is SGHVS and CDR2 is FNYEAQ. The CDR3 region has the DNA TGTGCCAGCAGCTTAGCTGGACGTGGCGCGGCAAACCAAGAGACCCAGTACTTC. It codes for CASSLAGRGAANQETQYF.

V is TRBV5-1 and J is TRBJ2-2, with D possibly being TRBD1 or TRBD2 (5 bases each). Germline V gene data show CDR1 as SGHRS and CDR2 as YFSETQ. The CDR3 spans 15 residues. Trimming shortened V by 3 bases and J by 6 bases, and 15 bases separated the two germline ends. CDR3 DNA sequence: TGCGCCAGCAGCTCCGGGACCATTGAAGCCGGGGAGCTGTTTTTT. Amino acids: CASSSGTIEAGELFF.

The genes are TRBV9 and TRBJ2-1; 7 nucleotides agree with TRBD2. V lost 0 bases to trimming and J lost 2 bases; unmatched junction nucleotides: 2. Germline-derived CDR1 and CDR2 are SGDLS and YYNGEE. This CDR3 comprises 15 residues. The CDR3 nucleotides read TGTGCCAGCAGCGTAGCGGGAGGAACCTACAATGAGCAGTTCTTC. It yields the protein CASSVAGGTYNEQFF.

The V call is TRBV7-9, the J call TRBJ2-2, with D possibly being TRBD2 (6 bases). The V and J ends lost 4 bases and 4 bases respectively, with 16 bases between them. The CDR3 extends over 16 amino acids. Germline-derived CDR1 and CDR2 are SEHNR and FQNEAQ (reference sequence). CDR3 sequence (DNA): TGTGCCAGCAGCTATCTGGCCGGAGGGAGCACCGGGGAGCTGTTTTTT. Protein sequence: CASSYLAGGSTGELFF.

The chain has TRBV5-8 and TRBJ2-5, with 10 bases fitting TRBD2. The assigned J gene may be wrong: the sequence end matches TRBJ2-7 better. Per germline, CDR1 SGHTS and CDR2 YDEGEE. This CDR3 region has 14 residues. In nucleotides, the CDR3 is TGTGCCAGCACCTTACTAGCGGGGCCCTACGAGCAGTACTTC. The encoded protein is CASTLLAGPYEQYF.

The chain couples TRBV30 to TRBJ1-2, with D possibly being TRBD1 (5 bases). V was cut by 1 base and J by 6 bases, with 9 bases left in between. The CDR3 has 12 amino acids. From germline, CDR1 is GTSNPN and CDR2 SVGIG (reference sequence). CDR3 loop: CAWSGGVNGYTF. The CDR3 DNA reads TGTGCCTGGAGTGGGGGGGTCAATGGCTACACCTTC.

The chain employs TRBV6-5 and TRBJ2-7, with no clear D. V was trimmed by 2 bases and J by 2 bases, leaving 7 bases between them. Germline V CDR1 and CDR2: MNHEY, SVGAGI. The CDR3 contains 13 residues. CDR3 sequence reads: CASSYRLTYEQYF. In DNA form, the CDR3 reads TGTGCCAGCAGTTACAGACTCACCTACGAGCAGTACTTC.